Listed here is a single TCR beta chain. Its antigen is undetermined. The data were obtained in a study of T cell responses to AZD1222 COVID-19 vaccine. Study-wide results and caveats: Within unmutated variant regions lay the reported targets of nearly half of spike-specific TCRs. AZD1222 recipients seropositive at baseline numbered only 5 or 6. Spike regions recognized by vaccine-associated CD4 TCRs spanned the protein, led by 160-218 and 743-854.

This CDR3 has 18 residues. The germline V gene has CDR1 SGHAT and CDR2 FQNNGV. V trimming: 2 bases; J trimming: 4 bases; junction bases outside the gene matches: 11. Clones were read by immunoSEQ multiplex PCR, and TCRdb kept only the in-frame ones, dropping some. The sample contains around 100,000 clones, roughly 80% of which appear only once. This rearrangement joins TRBV11-2 to TRBJ2-2; 9 nucleotides line up with TRBD2. The input for sequencing was peripheral blood, taken on day 0 of AZD1222 vaccination. This receptor was taken from an adult in good health. CDR3 bases: TGTGCCAGCAGCTTAAGGTTTAGAGCGGGAGGTTTCACCGGGGAGCTGTTTTTT. It encodes CASSLRFRAGGFTGELFF.